This T cell receptor beta chain was identified in a study of T cell responses to AZD1222 COVID-19 vaccine. Method: immunoSEQ multiplex PCR; TCRdb's copy keeps in-frame clones and lacks some. The table has more than 95,000 clones, roughly 90% seen once. Trimming took 0 bases from V and 8 from J, leaving 14 bases between them. The CDR3 has 15 residues. Germline V gene data show CDR1 as SGDLS and CDR2 as YYNGEE. The rearrangement joins TRBV9 to TRBJ1-4, with D unresolved. This TCR was sampled from an adult in good health. Specimen: peripheral blood, collected on day 0 of AZD1222 vaccination. CDR3 in amino acids: CASSVDGMTLEKLFF. In DNA, the CDR3 is TGTGCCAGCAGCGTAGACGGGATGACTCTAGAAAAACTGTTTTTT.